What follows are 9 T cell receptor beta chains derived from one specimen sequenced in a study of PD-1 blockade in classical Hodgkin lymphoma. Sequencing used immunoSEQ multiplex PCR; TCRdb keeps in-frame clones, though not all of them. The sample contains 21,000 or so clones, 74% of which appear only once. Every patient was affected by relapse after autologous stem cell transplantation, while exposure to brentuximab vedotin was not uniform. This specimen was peripheral blood mononuclear cells (PBMCs), taken at baseline. Every receptor here comes from a human donor with classical Hodgkin lymphoma.

The chain recombines TRBV28 with TRBJ1-2; a possible D gene is TRBD1 (5 bases). The CDR3 extends over 14 amino acids. CDR1 and CDR2 from the germline V gene are MDHEN and SYDVKM. V gave up 4 bases and J gave up 0 bases, with 9 bases separating them. The CDR3 region is CASSSGTANYGYTF. CDR3 nucleotides: TGTGCCAGCAGTTCCGGGACGGCTAACTATGGCTACACCTTC.

This clone is labeled medium-sized. V gene TRBV30 combines with J gene TRBJ2-2; 9 nucleotides line up with TRBD2. The ends lost 4 bases at V and 3 bases at J; junction bases unmatched: 6. There are 15 residues in the CDR3. Germline assignment: CDR1 GTSNPN and CDR2 SVGIG (reference sequence). In nucleotides, the CDR3 is TGTGCCTGGATCGGGACTAGCATATACACCGGGGAGCTGTTTTTT. It translates to CAWIGTSIYTGELFF.

This chain joins TRBV28 and TRBJ2-4; D remains ambiguous. V gave up 6 bases and J gave up 0 bases, with 15 bases separating them. Germline V CDR1 and CDR2: MDHEN, SYDVKM. The CDR3 totals 16 residues. The CDR3 is CASSLSQVGAKNIQYF. The CDR3 DNA reads as TGTGCCAGCAGCCTATCCCAAGTCGGAGCCAAAAACATTCAGTACTTC.

This clone is medium-sized. The sample contains more than one DNA sequence encoding this CDR3. The rearrangement links TRBV5-4 to TRBJ1-6; 9 nucleotides line up with TRBD1. CDR1 and CDR2 from the germline V gene are SGHNT and YYREEE (reference sequence). Trimming took 0 bases from V and 5 from J; bases not matched to a gene: 0. This CDR3 comprises 15 residues. For the CDR3, the DNA is TGTGCCAGCAGCTTGGGACAGGGGGATAATTCACCCCTCCACTTT. The encoded protein is CASSLGQGDNSPLHF.

By sample share, this clone is medium-sized. The rearrangement uses TRBV6-5 and TRBJ2-7; D is uncertain. This CDR3 is built from 12 residues. V was cut by 3 bases and J by 5 bases, with 8 bases left in between. CDR1 and CDR2 (germline): MNHEY, SVGAGI. The chain's CDR3 is CASSYLMDEQYF. CDR3 bases: TGTGCCAGCAGTTATCTAATGGACGAGCAGTACTTC.

This clone is a singleton in its sample. The CDR3 spells CASSFGQNTEAFF. CDR3 in DNA: TGCGCCAGCAGCTTCGGCCAGAACACTGAAGCTTTCTTT. The chain links TRBV5-1 to TRBJ1-1; no firm D call. The V end was cut by 2 bases, the J end by 1 base, with 6 bases between. The germline V gene encodes CDR1 SGHRS and CDR2 YFSETQ. The CDR3 totals 13 residues.

The chain links TRBV6-6 to TRBJ1-1; maybe TRBD1 (6 bases). Trimming took 0 bases from V and 6 from J, leaving 11 bases between them. CDR1 is MNHNY, CDR2 SVGAGI, per germline (reference sequence). CDR3 length equals 14 residues. CDR3 bases: TGTGCCAGCAGTTACTCTCCCGGACAGCCTGAAGCTTTCTTT. It translates to CASSYSPGQPEAFF.

This clone was seen only once. The chain joins TRBV21-1 to TRBJ2-7. TRBV21-1 is listed as a pseudogene. This CDR3 comprises 14 residues. Written as DNA, the CDR3 is TGTGCCAGCAGCAAAGAACAAGTGCGCTACGAGCAGTACTTC. As protein: CASSKEQVRYEQYF.

This clone rates as medium-sized (0.01 to 0.1%). The chain links TRBV5-6 to TRBJ1-2; D call uncertain. The V end was cut by 4 bases, the J end by 9 bases, with 10 bases between. Germline CDR1 SGHDT, CDR2 YYEEEE. The CDR3 has 11 residues. The CDR3 nucleotides are TGTGCCAGCAGCCTTGTCCTGAGCTACACCTTC. Encoded protein: CASSLVLSYTF.